What follows are 4 T cell receptor beta chains derived from one specimen sequenced in a study of vaccination effects on CD4 cells after COVID-19. The data were produced by immunoSEQ multiplex PCR, yet TCRdb's version contains in-frame clones alone and is incomplete. The sample has 30,000 to 35,000 clones, over 70% seen once. Around day 10 of culture, CD4+ T cells were separated out. Either the BNT162b2 or mRNA-1273 vaccine was given to participants in two doses. Antigen specificity for these receptors is unknown. The specimen was CD4+ T cells from PBMCs cultured without peptide, collected after COVID-19 vaccination. The receptors were sampled from a human donor who received a COVID-19 vaccine.

V usage is TRBV13 and J usage is TRBJ1-3; TRBD1 matches at 7 bases. Germline CDR1 and CDR2: PRHDT and FYEKMQ (reference sequence). V was pared by 3 bases and J by 0 bases, with 8 bases of the junction left unmatched. The CDR3 is 17 amino acids. The CDR3, as DNA: TGTGCCAGCAGCTTGAAGAGGACAGGCCTCTCTGGAAACACCATATATTTT. It encodes CASSLKRTGLSGNTIYF.

This clone was detected only a few times. This chain connects TRBV4-2 to TRBJ2-7, with TRBD2 identical over 11 bases. Trimming removed 0 bases from V and 3 bases from J; junction bases left unmatched: 10. Germline values: CDR1 LGHNA, CDR2 YNFKEQ. The CDR3 runs to 18 residues. The CDR3 protein is CASSQDLLTSGMNYEQYF. As DNA, the CDR3 is TGTGCCAGCAGCCAAGATTTGTTGACTAGCGGGATGAACTACGAGCAGTACTTC.

V usage is TRBV9 and J usage is TRBJ2-1; TRBD2 matches at 10 bases. After removal of 0 bases from V and 2 bases from J, the junction contained 2 bases not matched to a gene. Germline V gene data show CDR1 as SGDLS and CDR2 as YYNGEE. CDR3 length: 16 residues. CDR3: CASSVEGLAAYNEQFF. CDR3 DNA sequence: TGTGCCAGCAGCGTAGAAGGACTAGCGGCCTACAATGAGCAGTTCTTC. The whole variable domain, remainder taken from reference TRBV9 and TRBJ2-1, is DSGVTQTPKHLITATGQRVTLRCSPRSGDLSVYWYQQSLDQGLQFLIQYYNGEERAKGNILERFSAQQFPDLHSELNLSSLELGDSALYFCASSVEGLAAYNEQFFGPGTRLTVL.

V usage is TRBV2 and J usage is TRBJ1-2, with unresolved D. The CDR3 totals 12 residues. V shed 7 bases and J shed 6 bases, with 12 bases lying between them. Germline CDR1 is SNHLY and CDR2 is FYNNEI. DNA for the CDR3: TGTGCCAGCACGACGACGGTCGATGGCTACACCTTC. It yields the protein CASTTTVDGYTF. Full variable domain (rest looked up from reference TRBV2 and TRBJ1-2): EPEVTQTPSHQVTQMGQEVILRCVPISNHLYFYWYRQILGQKVEFLVSFYNNEISEKSEIFDDQFSVERPDGSNFTLKIRSTKLEDSAMYFCASTTTVDGYTFGSGTRLTVV.